Here is one T cell receptor beta chain with its context. The antigen is not known. Here immunoSEQ multiplex PCR was the method, and the copy in TCRdb shows in-frame clones only, minus some. The table has 3,000 to 4,000 clones, around 84% seen once; the top ten hold roughly 8.9%. The J segment lost 4 bases and the V segment lost 2 bases, leaving 1 base of the junction unmatched. CDR3 size: 13 residues. Germline-derived CDR1 and CDR2 are KGHSH and LQKENI. This sample was included in a study of chemoradiotherapy in HPV16-positive cancers. Study conclusions and caveats: The functional HPV-specific definition rests on just two HPV16-positive patients.

The sample was tumor tissue, taken from a patient who underwent chemoradiotherapy. The clonotype comes from a human donor with HPV-associated anogenital cancer. The chain couples TRBV18 to TRBJ1-2; the match to TRBD1 covers 7 bases. Written as DNA, the CDR3 is TGTGCCAGCTCACCAGGGACAGCCTATGGCTACACCTTC. Its protein is CASSPGTAYGYTF.